Each of the 19 T cell receptor beta chains below was sequenced from the same sample in a study of T cells after posttransplantation cyclophosphamide. Sequencing was performed with immunoSEQ multiplex PCR; in TCRdb, only in-frame clones are kept and a portion is missing. The data show 45,000 to 65,000 clones, approximately 94% seen once. The sequencing input was PBMCs. The receptors were sampled from a woman aged 25 to 45 in good health and a related stem cell transplant donor.

The V and J genes are TRBV27 and TRBJ2-7; 11 bases are shared with TRBD2. Germline CDR1 reads MNHEY; CDR2 reads SMNVEV (reference sequence). With 9 bases clipped from V and 3 bases from J, the junction kept 13 bases outside the gene matches. The CDR3 covers 16 residues. Written as DNA, the CDR3 is TGTGCCAGTGCTAGCGGGGGGCTATTCAGTTTCTACGAGCAGTACTTC. Its translation: CASASGGLFSFYEQYF.

The chain recombines TRBV4-1 with TRBJ2-5; D is undetermined. V dropped 1 base and J dropped 3 bases, with 9 bases sitting between them. The CDR3 runs 14 residues. Germline assignment: CDR1 MGHRA and CDR2 YSYEKL. The CDR3 DNA reads TGCGCCAGCAGCCAAGTGAGGCTAGAAGAGACCCAGTACTTC. This encodes CASSQVRLEETQYF.

DNA of the CDR3: TGTGCCAGCAGCTCTGGAGGACTAGCGGGGAGAGGGGCTTACAATGAGCAGTTCTTC. Protein product: CASSSGGLAGRGAYNEQFF. This chain uses TRBV11-2 with TRBJ2-1, with 12 bases that match TRBD2. The CDR3 has 19 amino acids. V trimming: 4 bases; J trimming: 4 bases; junction bases outside the gene matches: 14. The germline gives CDR1 SGHAT, CDR2 FQNNGV.

The chain couples TRBV11-2 to TRBJ2-3; the match to TRBD1 covers 7 bases. CDR1 SGHAT and CDR2 FQNNGV come from the germline V gene. The CDR3 is 15 amino acids. V trimming: 2 bases; J trimming: 1 base; junction bases outside the gene matches: 3. CDR3 amino acids: CASSLNGQGTDTQYF. CDR3 nucleotides: TGTGCCAGCAGCTTAAACGGACAGGGCACAGATACGCAGTATTTT.

The V and J genes are TRBV7-5 and TRBJ2-5; TRBD2 is taken as the D call from the table, unchecked against the DNA. TRBV7-5 is a pseudogene. The CDR3 totals 17 residues. In nucleotides, the CDR3 is TGTGCCAGAACCATAGAGGGGGCGGGGGGGAACCAAGAGACCCAGTACTTC. Residues: CARTIEGAGGNQETQYF.

The chain couples TRBV7-2 to TRBJ2-2; 8 bases align to TRBD2. V shed 5 bases and J 6 bases; nucleotides not matched to a gene: 8. Germline V gene lookup returns CDR1 SGHTA and CDR2 FQGNSA. The CDR3 runs to 15 residues. CDR3 nucleotide sequence: TGTGCCAGCAGCCCAAGCGGGGGAGTCGCCGGGGAGCTGTTTTTT. Translation: CASSPSGGVAGELFF. Supplemented by reference TRBV7-2 and TRBJ2-2, the full variable domain reads GAGVSQSPSNKVTEKGKDVELRCDPISGHTALYWYRQSLGQGLEFLIYFQGNSAPDKSGLPSDRFSAERTGGSVSTLTIQRTQQEDSAVYLCASSPSGGVAGELFFGEGSRLTVL.

The chain combines TRBV9 with TRBJ1-2; TRBD1 might be the D (6 bases). Germline CDR1 reads SGDLS; CDR2 reads YYNGEE. The CDR3 covers 16 residues. V was cut by 1 base and J by 8 bases, with 21 bases left in between. CDR3 in amino acids: CASSVSGQTGPYGYTF. The CDR3 nucleotides are TGTGCCAGCAGCGTATCAGGACAGACGGGGCCGTACGGCTACACCTTC.

This clone has more than one count but fewer than ten. This chain uses TRBV6-6 with TRBJ2-7, with D tentatively TRBD1 or TRBD2 (5 bases each). The CDR3 totals 13 residues. Germline V lookup: CDR1 MNHNY, CDR2 SVGAGI (reference sequence). Deletions cut 4 bases from V and 5 bases from J, with 12 bases between. The CDR3: CASSFSGLHEQYF. The DNA of the CDR3 is TGTGCCAGCAGTTTCTCGGGGCTCCACGAGCAGTACTTC.

This clone was observed a single time. V and J are TRBV5-1 and TRBJ2-1, with 11 bases fitting TRBD2. The J segment lost 4 bases and the V segment lost 4 bases, leaving 7 bases of the junction unmatched. Looked up from germline, CDR1 is SGHRS and CDR2 is YFSETQ. CDR3 length equals 16 residues. The CDR3 DNA sequence: TGCGCCAGCAGCCCGCGACTAGCGGGGCTGTACAATGAGCAGTTCTTC. Protein product: CASSPRLAGLYNEQFF.

The chain uses TRBV2 and TRBJ1-5; weak D call: TRBD1 (5 bases). The CDR3 has 15 amino acids. V was pared by 2 bases and J by 1 base, with 9 bases between. CDR1 is SNHLY, CDR2 FYNNEI, per germline. Here the CDR3 DNA reads TGTGCCAGCAGTGAATCAGGGTTGAGCAATCAGCCCCAGCATTTT. Encoded protein: CASSESGLSNQPQHF.

This clone was seen only a few times. This chain uses TRBV2 with TRBJ1-1, with D unresolved. This CDR3 has 12 amino acids. V lost 7 bases and J lost 0, with 6 bases in between. The V gene's germline CDR1 is SNHLY and CDR2 FYNNEI. CDR3 amino acids: CASIGVNTEAFF. DNA for the CDR3: TGTGCCAGCATCGGGGTGAACACTGAAGCTTTCTTT.

The chain employs TRBV5-4 and TRBJ2-5; 11 positions agree with TRBD1. The CDR3 has 16 amino acids. In germline, CDR1 is SGHNT, CDR2 YYREEE (reference sequence). V was pared by 9 bases and J by 4 bases, with 14 bases of the junction left unmatched. CDR3 sequence reads: CATTDRGRFRRETQYF. CDR3 nucleotide sequence: TGTGCCACCACGGACAGGGGGCGGTTCAGGAGAGAGACCCAGTACTTC.

The CDR3 sequence is CASSEAPRVYGYTF. In DNA form, the CDR3 reads TGTGCCAGCAGTGAAGCGCCCAGGGTCTATGGCTACACCTTC. The V and J genes are TRBV2 and TRBJ1-2; D may be TRBD1 (5 bases). The CDR3 consists of 14 residues. V was shortened by 0 bases and J by 4 bases, with 9 bases between the two germline ends. CDR1 SNHLY and CDR2 FYNNEI come from the germline V gene. Drawing the rest from reference TRBV2 and TRBJ1-2, the complete variable domain is EPEVTQTPSHQVTQMGQEVILRCVPISNHLYFYWYRQILGQKVEFLVSFYNNEISEKSEIFDDQFSVERPDGSNFTLKIRSTKLEDSAMYFCASSEAPRVYGYTFGSGTRLTVV.

V gene TRBV1 combines with J gene TRBJ2-1; whether TRBD2, the table's D call, matches the DNA was not checked. TRBV1 counts as a pseudogene. The CDR3 spans 19 residues. CDR3 loop: CTSSRPRAGRRDSYNEQFF. The CDR3 DNA sequence: TGCACCAGCAGCCGACCTAGGGCGGGACGCAGGGACTCCTACAATGAGCAGTTCTTC.

The rearrangement joins TRBV19 to TRBJ1-2; 7 bases match TRBD1. The CDR3 extends over 14 amino acids. V dropped 3 bases and J dropped 7; count of bases not matched to a gene: 8. Looked up from germline, CDR1 is LNHDA and CDR2 is SQIVND (reference sequence). In DNA form, the CDR3 reads TGTGCCAGTAGTATCGGGGTAGGGGGCTTTGGCTACACCTTC. Translated, it gives CASSIGVGGFGYTF.

V gene TRBV11-3 combines with J gene TRBJ2-5; 16 nucleotides line up with TRBD2. The CDR3 totals 18 residues. Germline V gives CDR1 SGHNT, CDR2 YENEEA. With V trimmed by 5 bases and J by 4 bases, 10 bases remained unmatched. This CDR3 is CASSHGTSGGASSETQYF. The CDR3 DNA sequence: TGTGCCAGCAGCCACGGGACTAGCGGGGGGGCCTCCTCAGAGACCCAGTACTTC. The variable domain in full, completed from reference TRBV11-3 and TRBJ2-5, reads EAGVVQSPRYKIIEKKQPVAFWCNPISGHNTLYWYLQNLGQGPELLIRYENEEAVDDSQLPKDRFSAERLKGVDSTLKIQPAELGDSAVYLCASSHGTSGGASSETQYFGPGTRLLVL.

This clone has just one count. This chain connects TRBV19 to TRBJ2-6; D uncertain. V lost 8 bases and J 2 bases, leaving 7 bases between the germline ends. Germline CDR1 reads LNHDA; CDR2 reads SQIVND (reference sequence). The CDR3 is made up of 13 amino acids. CDR3 sequence reads: CASAAPGANVLTF. CDR3 coding DNA: TGTGCCAGTGCAGCGCCTGGGGCCAACGTCCTGACTTTC.

The V call is TRBV30, the J call TRBJ1-2; D not resolved. Per germline, CDR1 GTSNPN and CDR2 SVGIG (reference sequence). This CDR3 contains 12 residues. Trimming stripped 5 bases from V and 6 bases from J, with 13 bases between. The CDR3, as DNA: TGTGCCTGGGATGATGGAGTTAATGGCTACACCTTC. Protein: CAWDDGVNGYTF.

This chain joins TRBV6-5 and TRBJ1-2, with TRBD1 identical over 8 bases. V dropped 6 bases and J dropped 7; count of bases not matched to a gene: 10. Germline values: CDR1 MNHEY, CDR2 SVGAGI. The CDR3 has 14 amino acids. The CDR3 DNA reads as TGTGCCAGCAGGATGACAGGGGATTCAGGTGGCTACACCTTC. Translated: CASRMTGDSGGYTF.